The present T cell receptor (beta chain) was sequenced within a study of cytomegalovirus exposure and HLA in healthy donors (dated by TCRdb to about 2017). Context from the whole study: An earlier analysis of approximately 590 of the donors reported 250 to 300 Gb of sequence data and roughly 100 million unique TCR beta sequences from some 180 million T cells. The study aimed to test whether signatures of past pathogen exposure could be identified by cataloging public T cell receptors. The study profiled the T cell repertoires of 550 to 700 subjects by immunosequencing and related them to cytomegalovirus serostatus. Of the roughly 400 genotyped donors, 65% to 90% were placed in the genetic ancestry cluster associated with self-reported Caucasian donors. The number of typed donors differed by locus: about 629-630 for A, B, C, DRB1 and DQB1; 522 for DQA1; approximately 610 for DPA1; and around 470 for DPB1. To predict cytomegalovirus infection status, the study combined high-throughput TCR immunosequencing, statistical association of individual TCRs with disease status, and machine learning. Donor age, sex, ethnicity and CMV serostatus were compiled together with the repertoire data. Several DR-DQ haplotypes were treated as single units for association and clustering because of strong linkage in the cohort. Genome-wide SNP genotypes for about 65% of the 666 donors were used in a later genetic analysis, which treated that subset as a discovery cohort. Across roughly 420 genotyped donors of the cohort, an average of about 240,000 unique TCR beta nucleotide sequences per donor were sequenced, and roughly a sixth of those sequences were non-productive. HLA typing covered class I and class II loci at four-digit resolution. In addition to the first cohort of 666 subjects, a separate validation cohort of over 90 different subjects was used. In the later analysis, no new phenotypic data were used to find candidate immune exposures; instead, reliance was placed on TCR beta sequences and their occurrence across donors. Roughly 300 gigabases of sequencing data and tens of millions of unique TCR sequences were included in an early release covering about 620 HLA-typed donors. A later analysis re-examined previously published TCR beta repertoires from over 500 donors and added high-resolution HLA genotyping to investigate patterns of TCR occurrence. An earlier analysis of a few hundred of the donors applied high-throughput TCR beta sequencing to assess whether each TCR beta V gene segment acted as functional or pseudogenic. All discovery cohort repertoires had been generated using a single sequencing platform.

In total, 500 to 700 healthy bone marrow donors made up the cohort. Cohort members were all nominally healthy when sampled, although unrecorded immune exposures were likely present. The donor tested CMV seronegative and was one of the 352 seronegative cohort members. A peripheral blood sample was collected from each donor, and TCR beta sequencing was performed on peripheral blood mononuclear cells. Genomic DNA was extracted from the blood cell samples with the Qiagen DNeasy Blood Extraction Kit. As to this clone: Its antigen specificity is not known. No much larger clone exists at a distance of one base, and base qualities are not known.

Libraries were constructed by the immunoSEQ multiplex PCR assay. The multiplex PCR relied on a mix of 60 forward primers for TCR Vbeta segments and 13 reverse primers for TCR Jbeta segments. A multiplex PCR assay on genomic DNA amplified the CDR3 region of rearranged TCR beta genes. The amplified TCR beta libraries were sequenced on the Illumina HiSeq System as 87-base-pair reads. In the paper's pipeline: A later analysis tallied roughly 80 million unique TCR beta chains across the 666 repertoires, and around 10 million of those chains were shared by two or more donors. A nearest-neighbor algorithm error-corrected the raw reads and collapsed the reads into unique sequences, merging closely related sequences to remove PCR and sequencing errors. CDR3 sequences were aligned to IMGT reference sequences to assign V, D and J gene segments. For a sequence to be retained, at least a six-nucleotide match to both a V gene segment and a J gene segment was required. Rearrangements were called productive when the CDR3 lacked stop codons and stayed in frame with V and J; all others were non-productive. Following IMGT convention, CDR3 was defined as the stretch from the second conserved V-encoded cysteine up to the conserved J-encoded phenylalanine. The earlier analysis of some 580 of the donors excluded any sequence lacking an unambiguous match to a single V gene segment. An earlier analysis of some 610 of the donors called V segments functional above 56.7% productive rearrangements and segregating when the between-donor standard deviation exceeded 5%. A statistical classification framework was built for diagnosing cytomegalovirus status from the catalog of TCR beta chain sequences. V and J gene assignment, in a later analysis, came from comparing TCR nucleotide sequences with IMGT/GENE-DB human TR gene sequences. Using the TCRdist pipeline, a later analysis assigned CDR3 sequences along with most-parsimonious VDJ recombination scenarios. In a later analysis, every TCR beta chain was defined by the combination of its CDR3 amino acid sequence and its V-gene family, and reads without a unique V-gene family were dropped. In a later analysis, several hundred highly shared, low-generation-probability nucleotide sequences were removed to address suspected cross-contamination and a sequencing artifact. In a later analysis, a clonal expansion index was calculated for each public chain from normalized within-repertoire ranks of inferred template counts. Generation probabilities in a later analysis came from a VDJ recombination model fitted to out-of-frame rearrangements, and those results were checked against IGoR. In a later analysis, hypergeometric tests were used to score TCR-TCR, TCR-HLA and TCR-CMV co-occurrence, with a repertoire-size bias correction applied to TCR pairs. A later analysis estimated false discovery rates by permuting HLA or CMV assignments 20 times. In a later analysis, co-occurring TCRs were grouped using DBSCAN, with TCRdist sequence similarity added in when clustering inside HLA-allele-positive subsets. Co-occurrence clustering excluded repertoires with fewer than 30,000 or more than 120,000 public chains, plus five with anomalous nucleotide sharing. Held by TCRdb, this immuneACCESS table contains in-frame sequences only and omits some clones. Under half of the omission traces to an unresolved V gene where checked; the cause of the rest is unknown. V, J and clone size are taken as reported in that table, and D and trimming were inferred from the DNA itself. Within this sample are around 170,000 clones, with around 82% of them counted one time only. Around 6% of the sample is in the top ten clones.

Study-wide conclusions, independent of this receptor: A later analysis found that TCR association rates varied across HLA loci, with DRB1 alleles showing the most associated TCRs and HLA-C alleles the fewest. According to a later analysis, most CMV-associated TCR beta chains appeared to be HLA-restricted, and the HLA associations seemed to be driven largely by CMV exposure. In an earlier analysis of some 550 of the donors, most TCR beta V segments were observed in productive rearrangements about 87% or about 30% of the time, broadly matching IMGT annotations. A few of the identified cytomegalovirus-associated TCR beta chains were confirmed in vitro to be specific for cytomegalovirus antigens. Compared with the 666-donor mean, donors in an Asian-associated ancestry cluster had fewer N-insertions in productive TCRs, according to a later genetic analysis. Most TCR sequences were seen in very few donors, while some public TCRs were found in many individuals. A later genetic analysis associated a missense DCLRE1C variant with V-gene and J-gene trimming of TCR beta chains, and an independent cohort replicated the association. When HLA alleles, especially DR and DQ, strongly co-occurred, attributing TCR associations to individual alleles was difficult. Several of the top co-occurrence clusters appeared to be linked to parvovirus B19, influenza, CMV and Epstein-Barr virus, according to a later analysis. The sequencing pipeline was judged likely to have produced a cluster of highly shared sequence variants as a technical artifact. In both the original and validation cohorts, the classifier was reported to diagnose cytomegalovirus status with high specificity and sensitivity. The cohort was sequenced for TCR beta chains only, and without alpha or paired-chain data the features that could be detected were limited. Presence/absence analyses assumed roughly uniform sequencing depth across donors, an assumption that may not hold. A further reported finding was that TCR beta sequences accurately predicted the HLA-A and HLA-B alleles for most subjects in the first cohort. Correlated functional status among segregating V segments might reflect linkage disequilibrium, but an unknown experimental factor could not be ruled out. A later analysis found that HLA-associated TCR beta chains were more clonally expanded and had lower generation probabilities than equally common non-associated chains. Some IMGT-functional V segments, including TRBV6-2 and TRBV6-3, could not be told apart with the 87-base-pair reads, so those segments were excluded. In the study, about 150 TCR beta chains were listed as associated with cytomegalovirus. Immune exposure information for the cohort was limited to CMV serostatus. The authors suggested that the approach could potentially be generalized to other disease states and immunological phenotypes. Specific HLA alleles were associated with 15,000 to 20,000 TCR beta sequences at a false discovery rate of 0.05 in a later analysis. Because some donors lacked HLA typing at each locus, the association tests relied only on the typed subset. About 15 rarely observed V segments, including chromosome 9 orphons, were excluded from the earlier analysis of just under 600 of the donors because counts were too low.

Inclusive of the bounding cysteine and phenylalanine, the CDR3 is 15 residues long. CDR3 DNA only is kept here, 45 bases in frame from base 1. V and J are trimmed by 3 bases and 2 bases, and the gene matches miss 5 bases of the junction. The germline V gene encodes CDR1 GTSNPN and CDR2 SVGIG (reference sequence). The receptor was isolated from a man aged 35-49 years in good health and CMV-seronegative. Sequences were obtained from PBMCs. Recombination connected TRBV30 to TRBJ1-2; a stretch of 11 junction bases matches TRBD1. In nucleotides, the sequence is TGTGCCTGGAGCGCCAGGACAGGGGGCAACTATGGCTACACCTTC. The resulting protein is CAWSARTGGNYGYTF.